This is a list of T cell receptor beta chains from one sample in a study of identical twins. TCRdb called the 5' RACE reads again in MiXCR, with one record for every CDR3 protein. The table records some 600,000 distinct CDR3 sequences, roughly 7.2% of them present only once. This sample was shared with a second study, whose subject was yellow fever vaccine responses in identical twins.

Input material: PBMCs. These receptors all come from a woman aged 18-29 years in good health. CDR3s leave out the opening cysteine and the closing phenylalanine or tryptophan. Clone sizes are given selectively: once, few, many, or a class where the clone is expanded.

cdr3_length,clone_size,v_call,j_call,cdr3_aa
11,many,TRBV6-5,TRBJ1-4,ASSYLEEEKLF
9,many,TRBV25-1,TRBJ1-2,ASLDHYGYT
13,few,TRBV15,TRBJ1-6,ATSGSVFRDSPLH
13,few,TRBV20-1,TRBJ2-3,SAPGPGQGPDTQY
12,many,TRBV5-1,TRBJ2-7,ASSLDRGTYEQY
13,many,TRBV10-3,TRBJ2-1,AIRGTSGPNNEQF
13,few,TRBV20-1,TRBJ2-7,SASGGLAGVGEQY
14,few,TRBV5-1,TRBJ2-6,ASSFRDSQGANVLT
12,many,TRBV10-3,TRBJ1-5,AISERQDNQPQH
13,-,TRBV20-1,TRBJ1-1,SAIRGSTPGAEAF
15,few,TRBV9,TRBJ2-6,ASSVAPSSSGANVLT
13,many,TRBV5-1,TRBJ2-1,ASSLALAGGNEQF
9,many,TRBV5-1,TRBJ1-1,ASKGDTEAF
9,few,TRBV28,TRBJ2-7,ASASSYEQY
13,many,TRBV29-1,TRBJ2-3,SVEGLAGLSDTQY
15,-,TRBV10-3,TRBJ2-7,AISESNRAERPYEQY
12,many,TRBV5-1,TRBJ1-6,ASSLDGRDSPLH
12,-,TRBV7-2,TRBJ2-1,ASRRGISYNEQF
9,-,TRBV29-1,TRBJ1-2,SVRWNYGYT
12,many,TRBV6-4,TRBJ1-1,ASSEAGEGTEAF
11,-,TRBV10-3,TRBJ1-2,AISGGGSSGYT
15,many,TRBV7-2,TRBJ2-1,ASSLAFSGSSYNEQF
11,few,TRBV12-3/TRBV12-4,TRBJ2-1,ASSFLARGTQF
16,many,TRBV12-5,TRBJ1-2,ASGLAPTGGAEVRGYT
14,few,TRBV7-9,TRBJ2-2,ASSQIPRLRTGELF